The 15 T cell receptor beta chains presented below share a single source sample, sequenced in a study of T cells after yellow fever vaccination. TCRdb recomputed calls from the 5' RACE reads with MiXCR, one row per CDR3 protein. The table has about 330,000 distinct CDR3 sequences, roughly 8.4% seen once; the top ten hold 17%. The sequenced sample was PBMCs, obtained roughly seven weeks after the first yellow fever vaccination. The receptors originated from a man between 18 and 35 years old who received the YFV17D yellow fever vaccine.

The rearrangement links TRBV12-3 or TRBV12-4 to TRBJ2-2; TRBD2 aligns across 8 bases. The CDR3 extends over 17 amino acids. Trimming cost V 0 bases and J 1 base; bases outside gene matches: 4. In nucleotides, the CDR3 is TGTGCCAGCAGTTTAGCTAGCGGGGCTATGAACACCGGGGAGCTGTTTTTT. Protein sequence: CASSLASGAMNTGELFF.

This clonotype has just a few counts. The chain carries TRBV6-2 or TRBV6-3 and TRBJ1-5; D might be TRBD1 (6 bases). Germline V gene data show CDR1 as MNHEY and CDR2 as SVGEGT. V lost 2 bases and J 7 bases, leaving 15 bases between the germline ends. The CDR3 is 15 amino acids. Here the CDR3 reads CASSYLKTGGQPQHF. CDR3 sequence (DNA): TGTGCCAGCAGTTACCTCAAGACAGGAGGCCAGCCCCAGCATTTT.

The sample holds a few counts of this clonotype. V is TRBV28 and J is TRBJ2-2; D might be TRBD1 (6 bases). The V gene lost 5 bases and the J gene lost 1 base, with 17 bases spanning the gap. CDR3 length: 17 residues. CDR1 is MDHEN and CDR2 is SYDVKM in the germline V gene. CDR3 amino acids: CASSPQLGAENTGELFF. For the CDR3, the DNA is TGTGCCAGCAGTCCCCAATTGGGGGCTGAGAACACCGGGGAGCTGTTTTTT.

This chain links TRBV11-2 with TRBJ2-7; 14 bases align to TRBD2. Trimming at V came to 5 bases and at J to 3 bases, leaving 3 bases not matched to a gene. Germline CDR1 SGHAT, CDR2 FQNNGV. CDR3 size: 15 residues. The CDR3 spells CASSPGLAGGYEQYV. Here the CDR3 DNA reads TGTGCCAGCAGCCCCGGACTAGCGGGGGGCTACGAGCAGTACGTC.

This chain uses TRBV27 with TRBJ2-7, with 7 bases aligning to TRBD1. Germline V gives CDR1 MNHEY, CDR2 SMNVEV (reference sequence). The CDR3 covers 13 residues. Losses at the gene ends were 6 bases for V and 6 bases for J; bases not matched to a gene: 8. The CDR3 DNA reads TGTGCCAGCAGCCGACAGGGCCAAGGCGAGCAGTACGTC. It codes for CASSRQGQGEQYV.

This clonotype appeared many times. This sequence joins TRBV15 and TRBJ2-5, with 9 bases lining up with TRBD2. J gave up 5 bases and V 0 bases, and 1 base lay outside the gene matches. CDR1 LNHNV and CDR2 YYDKDF come from the germline V gene (reference sequence). CDR3 length: 14 amino acids. The CDR3 DNA is TGTGCCACCAGCAGAGATCTAGCGGGGGAGACCCAGTACTTC. Amino acids: CATSRDLAGETQYF.

The chain combines TRBV7-9 with TRBJ1-6; TRBD1 agrees at 8 bases. Germline trimming cut 2 bases from V and 4 bases from J; bases unmatched to any gene: 4. CDR1 and CDR2 (germline): SEHNR, FQNEAQ (reference sequence). The CDR3 totals 16 residues. CDR3: CASSLRTGLYNSPLHF. The CDR3 DNA follows: TGTGCCAGCAGCTTAAGGACAGGGTTGTATAATTCACCCCTCCACTTT. The full variable domain, rest sourced from reference TRBV7-9 and TRBJ1-6, is DTGVSQNPRHKITKRGQNVTFRCDPISEHNRLYWYRQTLGQGPEFLTYFQNEAQLEKSRLLSDRFSAERPKGSFSTLEIQRTEQGDSAMYLCASSLRTGLYNSPLHFGNGTRLTVT.

This clonotype has more than one count but fewer than ten. The chain carries TRBV6-1 and TRBJ1-2, with D possibly TRBD1 on 5 matching bases. The length of the CDR3 is 17 residues. Trimming left V 7 bases short and J 4 bases short, with 25 bases between. The V gene's germline CDR1 is MNHNS and CDR2 SASEGT. The CDR3 nucleotides are TGTGCCAGCATCCCCCTGGAACAGGCAAGAAGCGGCTATGGCTACACCTTC. This codes for CASIPLEQARSGYGYTF.

This sequence joins TRBV5-4 and TRBJ2-5, with TRBD2 identical over 7 bases. Germline V lookup: CDR1 SGHNT, CDR2 YYREEE (reference sequence). The CDR3 covers 13 residues. The V and J ends lost 5 bases and 3 bases, in that order; junction bases with no gene match: 4. The CDR3 protein is CASSWSGEETQYF. Written as DNA, the CDR3 is TGTGCCAGCAGTTGGAGCGGGGAAGAGACCCAGTACTTC.

The rearrangement uses TRBV2 and TRBJ1-1, with D maybe TRBD1 (5 bases). Germline CDR1 SNHLY, CDR2 FYNNEI. V lost 1 base and J 8 bases, leaving 8 bases between the germline ends. The length of the CDR3 is 12 residues. The CDR3 sequence: CASSEETVEAFF. The CDR3 nucleotides are TGTGCCAGCAGTGAAGAGACAGTAGAAGCTTTCTTT.

This clonotype was picked up a small number of times. The V gene is TRBV5-1, the J gene TRBJ2-2; possibly TRBD2 for D (6 bases). Looked up from germline, CDR1 is SGHRS and CDR2 is YFSETQ. The CDR3 extends over 15 amino acids. The ends were cut back, 0 bases at V and 6 bases at J, with 12 bases in the middle. The chain's CDR3 is CASSLVRPGAGELFF. Here the CDR3 DNA reads TGCGCCAGCAGCTTGGTGCGACCGGGGGCCGGGGAGCTGTTTTTT.

This clonotype showed up just a few times. The chain has TRBV11-1 and TRBJ2-6, with D possibly being TRBD1 or TRBD2 (5 bases each). V was shortened by 1 base and J by 0 bases, with 16 bases between the two germline ends. This CDR3 comprises 19 residues. Germline V gene lookup returns CDR1 SGHAT and CDR2 FQDESV (reference sequence). The CDR3 bases are TGTGCCAGCAGCTTAGACCCCGGGACCGCGGACTCTGGGGCCAACGTCCTGACTTTC. Encoded protein: CASSLDPGTADSGANVLTF.

This clonotype came up a few times. This chain uses TRBV7-2 with TRBJ2-5; a weak D match, TRBD2 (5 bases). Germline-derived CDR1 and CDR2 are SGHTA and FQGNSA. The CDR3 has 14 amino acids. V gave up 2 bases and J gave up 2 bases, with 9 bases separating them. CDR3 sequence (DNA): TGTGCCAGCAGCTTAAGACGGACTCAAGAGACCCAGTACTTC. Amino acids: CASSLRRTQETQYF.

The table lists this clonotype with many counts. The gene calls are TRBV5-5 and TRBJ1-2; D remains unclear. The CDR3 totals 14 residues. V was cut by 9 bases and J by 2 bases, with 17 bases left in between. Germline V gene data show CDR1 as SGHKS and CDR2 as YYEKEE (reference sequence). CDR3 bases: TGTGCCACCTCGCTCTCCTCAGCCAACTATGGCTACACCTTC. Its translation is CATSLSSANYGYTF.

Points on this clonotype: The DNA is omitted, as the CDR3 cannot be located on it reliably, and the CDR3 follows TCRdb's listing. The J gene is TRBJ1-6, the V gene TRBV6-5. The CDR3 has 14 residues if both end residues are counted. Germline V gene sequence: CDR1 MNHEY, CDR2 SVGAGI. CDR3 residues: CASSYFGPNSPLHF.